This T cell receptor beta chain came from a study of OX40 agonist ivuxolimab in advanced cancers. Overall study: Dose-escalation patients' cancers were hepatocellular carcinoma, melanoma, renal cell or head and neck cancer.

Points on this clone: Its target is unknown. Germline and junction disagree at one end, which may indicate a read error.

Study results and caveats: The CD4+ and CD8+ T cells in the blood had expanded clonally by week 6 at 0.1 to 3.0 mg/kg. There were, on average, more expanded clones in CD8+ T cells than in CD4+.

Using immunoSEQ multiplex PCR, the repertoire was profiled, and TCRdb retains in-frame clones only, with some absent. Here the sample spans some 19,000 clones, 85% to 90% being singletons. Germline assignment: CDR1 MGHRA and CDR2 YSYEKL. The CDR3 consists of 12 residues. Sequenced material: CD4+ or CD8+ T cells sorted from blood, taken in a trial of the OX40 agonist ivuxolimab. This receptor was taken from an adult with an advanced solid tumor such as melanoma, head and neck, liver or kidney cancer. The rearrangement joins TRBV4-1 to TRBJ1-1; D unclear. This CDR3 is CTSSQGRTEAFF. CDR3 in DNA: TGCACCAGCAGCCAAGGGAGGACTGAAGCTTTCTTT.